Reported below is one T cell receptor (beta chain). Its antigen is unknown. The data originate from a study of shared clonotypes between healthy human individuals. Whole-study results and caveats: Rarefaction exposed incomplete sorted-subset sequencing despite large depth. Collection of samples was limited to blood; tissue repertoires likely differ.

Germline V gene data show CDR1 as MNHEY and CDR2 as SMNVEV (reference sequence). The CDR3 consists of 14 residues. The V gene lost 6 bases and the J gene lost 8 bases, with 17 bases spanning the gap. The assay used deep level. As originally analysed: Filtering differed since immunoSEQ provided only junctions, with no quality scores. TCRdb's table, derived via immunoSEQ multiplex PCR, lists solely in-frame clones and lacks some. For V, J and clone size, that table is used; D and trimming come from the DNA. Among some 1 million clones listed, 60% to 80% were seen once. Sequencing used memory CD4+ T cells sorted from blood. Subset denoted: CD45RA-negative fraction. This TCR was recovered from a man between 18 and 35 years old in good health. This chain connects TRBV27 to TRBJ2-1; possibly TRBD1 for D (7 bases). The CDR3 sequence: CASRPEGARYEQFF. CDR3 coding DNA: TGTGCCAGCAGGCCGGAGGGGGCGAGGTATGAGCAGTTCTTC.